This entry is about one T cell receptor (beta chain). Its antigen is unidentified. CDR1 is SGHAT, CDR2 FQNNGV, per germline. This CDR3 region has 14 residues. The V gene lost 0 bases and the J gene lost 4 bases, with 9 bases spanning the gap. Measured with immunoSEQ multiplex PCR; TCRdb has only the in-frame clones, and not every one. The table records more than 85,000 clones, 85% to 95% of them present only once. The sample comes from a study of graft-versus-host responses after intestinal transplantation. The receptor comes from a human donor who received an intestinal transplant. J is TRBJ1-2 and V is TRBV11-2; D gene ambiguous. The specimen comprised unstimulated CD8+ T cells sorted from spleen or lymph node cells, sampled before intestinal transplant. DNA of the CDR3: TGTGCCAGCAGCTTAGAGGCGGTTTTCTATGGCTACACCTTC. Amino acid sequence: CASSLEAVFYGYTF. The whole variable domain, remainder taken from reference TRBV11-2 and TRBJ1-2, is EAGVAQSPRYKIIEKRQSVAFWCNPISGHATLYWYQQILGQGPKLLIQFQNNGVVDDSQLPKDRFSAERLKGVDSTLKIQPAKLEDSAVYLCASSLEAVFYGYTFGSGTRLTVV.